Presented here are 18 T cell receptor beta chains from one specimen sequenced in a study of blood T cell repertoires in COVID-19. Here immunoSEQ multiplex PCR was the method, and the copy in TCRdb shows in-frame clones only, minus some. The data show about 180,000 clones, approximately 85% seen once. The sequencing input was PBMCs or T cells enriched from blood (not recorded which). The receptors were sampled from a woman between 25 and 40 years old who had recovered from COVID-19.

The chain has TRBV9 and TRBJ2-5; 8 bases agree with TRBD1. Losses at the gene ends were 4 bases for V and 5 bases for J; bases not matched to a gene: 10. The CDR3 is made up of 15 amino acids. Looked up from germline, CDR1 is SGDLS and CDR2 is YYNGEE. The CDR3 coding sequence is TGTGCCAGCAGCCCAAACCAGGGGGCTTGGGAGACCCAGTACTTC. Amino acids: CASSPNQGAWETQYF. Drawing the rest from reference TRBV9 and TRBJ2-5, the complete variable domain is DSGVTQTPKHLITATGQRVTLRCSPRSGDLSVYWYQQSLDQGLQFLIQYYNGEERAKGNILERFSAQQFPDLHSELNLSSLELGDSALYFCASSPNQGAWETQYFGPGTRLLVL.

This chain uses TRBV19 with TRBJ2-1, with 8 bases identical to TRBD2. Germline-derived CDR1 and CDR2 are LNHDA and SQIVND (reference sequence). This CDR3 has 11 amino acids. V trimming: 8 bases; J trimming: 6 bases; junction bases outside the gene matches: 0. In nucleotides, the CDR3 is TGTGCCAGTCGGGAGGGCAATGAGCAGTTCTTC. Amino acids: CASREGNEQFF.

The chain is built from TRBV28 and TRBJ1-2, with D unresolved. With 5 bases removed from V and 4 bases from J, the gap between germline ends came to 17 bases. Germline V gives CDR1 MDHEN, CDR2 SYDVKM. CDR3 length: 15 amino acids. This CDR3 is CASSLIRHARYGYTF. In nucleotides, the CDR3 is TGTGCCAGCAGTCTAATCAGACATGCTCGCTATGGCTACACCTTC.

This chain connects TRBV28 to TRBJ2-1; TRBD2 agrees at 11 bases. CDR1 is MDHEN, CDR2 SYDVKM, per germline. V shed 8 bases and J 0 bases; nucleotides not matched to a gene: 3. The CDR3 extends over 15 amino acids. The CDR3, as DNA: TGTGCCAGCTACGGACTAGCGGGCTCCTACAATGAGCAGTTCTTC. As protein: CASYGLAGSYNEQFF.

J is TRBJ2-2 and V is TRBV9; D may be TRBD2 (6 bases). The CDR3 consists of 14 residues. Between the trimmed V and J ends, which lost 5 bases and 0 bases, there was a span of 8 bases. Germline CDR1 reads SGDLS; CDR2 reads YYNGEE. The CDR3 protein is CASRSSANTGELFF. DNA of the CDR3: TGTGCCAGCAGGTCTAGCGCGAACACCGGGGAGCTGTTTTTT.

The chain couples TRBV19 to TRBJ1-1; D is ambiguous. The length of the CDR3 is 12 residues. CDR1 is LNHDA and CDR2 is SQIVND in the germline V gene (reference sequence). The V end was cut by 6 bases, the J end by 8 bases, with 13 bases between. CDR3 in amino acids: CASRYSHEEAFF. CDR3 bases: TGTGCCAGTAGATACAGCCATGAAGAAGCTTTCTTT.

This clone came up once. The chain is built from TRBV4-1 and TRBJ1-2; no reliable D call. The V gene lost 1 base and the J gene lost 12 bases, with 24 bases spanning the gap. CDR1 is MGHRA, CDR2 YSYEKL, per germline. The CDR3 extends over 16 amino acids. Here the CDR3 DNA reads TGCGCCAGCAGCCAAGTCATGGTCGCAGATCTCCCATGCAACACCTTC. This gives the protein CASSQVMVADLPCNTF.

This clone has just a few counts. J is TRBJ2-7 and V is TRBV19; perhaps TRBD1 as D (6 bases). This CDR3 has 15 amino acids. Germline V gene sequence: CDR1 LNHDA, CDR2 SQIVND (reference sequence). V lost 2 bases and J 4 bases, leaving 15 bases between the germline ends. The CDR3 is CASSILLGAQYEQYF. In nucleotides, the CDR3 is TGTGCCAGTAGTATATTGCTGGGGGCCCAATACGAGCAGTACTTC.

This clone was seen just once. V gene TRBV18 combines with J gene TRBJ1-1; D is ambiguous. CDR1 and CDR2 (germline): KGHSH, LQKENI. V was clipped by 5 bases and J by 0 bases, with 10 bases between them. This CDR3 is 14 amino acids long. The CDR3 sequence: CASSKTGVNTEAFF. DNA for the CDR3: TGTGCCAGCTCAAAAACTGGTGTGAACACTGAAGCTTTCTTT.

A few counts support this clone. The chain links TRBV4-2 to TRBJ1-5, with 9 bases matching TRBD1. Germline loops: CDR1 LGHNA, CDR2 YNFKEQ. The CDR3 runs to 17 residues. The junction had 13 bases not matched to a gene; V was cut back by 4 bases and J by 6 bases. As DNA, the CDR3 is TGTGCCAGCAGCCTCTCCACAGGGGGCGGCGGGAGTCAGCCCCAGCATTTT. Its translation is CASSLSTGGGGSQPQHF.

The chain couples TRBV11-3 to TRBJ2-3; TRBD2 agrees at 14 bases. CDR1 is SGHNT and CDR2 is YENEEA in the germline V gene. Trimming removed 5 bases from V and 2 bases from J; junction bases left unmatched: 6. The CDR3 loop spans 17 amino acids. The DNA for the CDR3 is TGTGCCAGCAGCCCCCGGACTAGCGGGGGGTCCACAGATACGCAGTATTTT. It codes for CASSPRTSGGSTDTQYF.

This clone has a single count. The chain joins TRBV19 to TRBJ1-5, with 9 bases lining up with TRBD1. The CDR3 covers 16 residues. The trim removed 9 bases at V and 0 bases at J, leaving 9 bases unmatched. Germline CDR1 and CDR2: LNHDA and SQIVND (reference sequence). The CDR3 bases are TGTGCCAGCAGCACAGGGGGCGCCGGTAGCAATCAGCCCCAGCATTTT. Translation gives CASSTGGAGSNQPQHF.

The CDR3 bases are TGTGCCAGCAGCTCCCGGGGACAGGGAGCAGATCAGCCCCAGCATTTT. Its translation: CASSSRGQGADQPQHF. This chain joins TRBV11-1 and TRBJ1-5; 9 nucleotides align to TRBD1. Losses at the gene ends were 4 bases for V and 5 bases for J; bases not matched to a gene: 9. The CDR3 loop spans 16 amino acids. Germline CDR1 SGHAT, CDR2 FQDESV (reference sequence).

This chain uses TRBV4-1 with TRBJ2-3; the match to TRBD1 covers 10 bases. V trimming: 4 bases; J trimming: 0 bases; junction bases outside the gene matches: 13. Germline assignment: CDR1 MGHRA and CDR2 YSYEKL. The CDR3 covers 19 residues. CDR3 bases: TGCGCCAGCAGCCCCCAGACAGGGGGCAGGGGGACGAGCACAGATACGCAGTATTTT. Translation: CASSPQTGGRGTSTDTQYF.

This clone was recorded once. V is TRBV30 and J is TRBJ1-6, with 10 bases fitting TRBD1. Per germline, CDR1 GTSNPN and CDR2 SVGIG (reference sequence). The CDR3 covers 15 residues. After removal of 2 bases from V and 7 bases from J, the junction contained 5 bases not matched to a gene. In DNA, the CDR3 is TGTGCCTGGAGTCCAAGGGACAGGGGAAATTCACCCCTCCACTTT. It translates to CAWSPRDRGNSPLHF. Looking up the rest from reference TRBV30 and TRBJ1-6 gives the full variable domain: SQTIHQWPATLVQPVGSPLSLECTVEGTSNPNLYWYRQAAGRGLQLLFYSVGIGQISSEVPQNLSASRPQDRQFILSSKKLLLSDSGFYLCAWSPRDRGNSPLHFGNGTRLTVT.

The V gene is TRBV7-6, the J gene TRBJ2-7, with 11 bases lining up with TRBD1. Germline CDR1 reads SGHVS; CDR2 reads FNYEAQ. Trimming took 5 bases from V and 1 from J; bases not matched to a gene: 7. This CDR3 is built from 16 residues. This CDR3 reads CASSRGQGDPSYEQYF. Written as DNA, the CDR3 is TGTGCCAGCAGCCGGGGACAGGGGGACCCATCCTACGAGCAGTACTTC.

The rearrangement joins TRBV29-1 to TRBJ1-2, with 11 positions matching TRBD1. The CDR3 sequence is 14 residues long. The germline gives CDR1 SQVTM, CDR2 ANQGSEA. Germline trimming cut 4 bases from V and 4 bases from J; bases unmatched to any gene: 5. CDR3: CSVAAGQGVYGYTF. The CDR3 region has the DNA TGCAGCGTTGCCGCGGGACAGGGGGTCTATGGCTACACCTTC.

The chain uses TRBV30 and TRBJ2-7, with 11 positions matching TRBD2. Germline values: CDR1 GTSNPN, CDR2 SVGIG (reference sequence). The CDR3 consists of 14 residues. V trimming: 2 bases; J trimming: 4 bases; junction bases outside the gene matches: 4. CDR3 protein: CAWSTSGRRYEQYF. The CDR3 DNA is TGTGCCTGGAGTACTAGCGGGAGAAGGTACGAGCAGTACTTC. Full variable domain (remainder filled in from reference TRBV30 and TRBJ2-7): SQTIHQWPATLVQPVGSPLSLECTVEGTSNPNLYWYRQAAGRGLQLLFYSVGIGQISSEVPQNLSASRPQDRQFILSSKKLLLSDSGFYLCAWSTSGRRYEQYFGPGTRLTVT.